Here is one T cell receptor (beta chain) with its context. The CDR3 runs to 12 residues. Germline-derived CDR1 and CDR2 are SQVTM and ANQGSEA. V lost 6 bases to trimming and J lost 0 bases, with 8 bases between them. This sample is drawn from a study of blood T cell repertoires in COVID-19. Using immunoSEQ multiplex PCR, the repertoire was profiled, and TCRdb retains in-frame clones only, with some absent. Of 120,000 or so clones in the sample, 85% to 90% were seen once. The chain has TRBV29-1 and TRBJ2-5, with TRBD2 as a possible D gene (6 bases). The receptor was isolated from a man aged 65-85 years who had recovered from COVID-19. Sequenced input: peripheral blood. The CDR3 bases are TGCAGCGTCGCGGGGTACCAAGAGACCCAGTACTTC. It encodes CSVAGYQETQYF.